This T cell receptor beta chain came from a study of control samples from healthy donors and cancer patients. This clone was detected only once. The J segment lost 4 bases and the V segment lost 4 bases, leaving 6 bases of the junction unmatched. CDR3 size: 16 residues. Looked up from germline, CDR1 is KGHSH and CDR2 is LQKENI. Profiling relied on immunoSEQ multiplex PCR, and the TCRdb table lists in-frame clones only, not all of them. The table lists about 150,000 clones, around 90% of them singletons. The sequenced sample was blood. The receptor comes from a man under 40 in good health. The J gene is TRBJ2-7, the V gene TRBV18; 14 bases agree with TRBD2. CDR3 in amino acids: CASSLGGLAGVYEQYF. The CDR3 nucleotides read TGTGCCAGCTCACTGGGGGGACTAGCGGGAGTTTACGAGCAGTACTTC.